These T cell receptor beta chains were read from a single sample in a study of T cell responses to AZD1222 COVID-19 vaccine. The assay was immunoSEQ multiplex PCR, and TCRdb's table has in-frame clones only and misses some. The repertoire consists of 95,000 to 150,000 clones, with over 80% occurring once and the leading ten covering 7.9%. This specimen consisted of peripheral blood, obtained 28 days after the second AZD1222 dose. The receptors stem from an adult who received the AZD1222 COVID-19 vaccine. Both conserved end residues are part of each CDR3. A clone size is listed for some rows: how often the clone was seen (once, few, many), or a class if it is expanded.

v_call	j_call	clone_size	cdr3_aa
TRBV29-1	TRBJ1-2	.	CSVDRTGGVSGYTF
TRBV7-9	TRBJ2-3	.	CASSLSVDTQYF
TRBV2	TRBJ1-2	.	CASSADSLYYGYTF
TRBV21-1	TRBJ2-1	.	CASSSGGASGGGNEQFF
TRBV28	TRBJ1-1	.	CASSLMVNTEAFF
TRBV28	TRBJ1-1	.	CASSTLTEAFF
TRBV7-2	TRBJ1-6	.	CASSLALGNSPLHF
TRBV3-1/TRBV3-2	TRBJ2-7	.	CASSRSSYEQYF
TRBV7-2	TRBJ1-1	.	CASSLKGATNTEAFF
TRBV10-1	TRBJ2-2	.	CASGRVRVPGELFF
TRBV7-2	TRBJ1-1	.	CASSLVTGGTEAFF
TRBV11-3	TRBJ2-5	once	CASSPYGGETQYF
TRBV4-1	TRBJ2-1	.	CASSQIWDSALRQFF
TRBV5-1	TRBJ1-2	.	CASSFREAYGYTF
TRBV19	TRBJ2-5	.	CASSIYPSGGQETQYF
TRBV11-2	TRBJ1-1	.	CASSIRARNRNTEAFF
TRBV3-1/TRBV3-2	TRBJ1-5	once	CASSQDQGTGSQPQHF
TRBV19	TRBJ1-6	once	CASSMGGGSPLHF
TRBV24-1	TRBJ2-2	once	CATSDTGTNTGELFF
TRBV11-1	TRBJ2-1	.	CASSVDRYSYNEQFF
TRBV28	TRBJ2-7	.	CASSLPPLGEQYF
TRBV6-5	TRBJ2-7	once	CASRYGRDYEQYF
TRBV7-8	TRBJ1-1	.	CASSSSGRTADEAFF
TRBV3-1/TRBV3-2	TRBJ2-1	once	CASSPRTGASYNEQFF
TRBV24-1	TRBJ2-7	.	CATSDPARGYEQYF
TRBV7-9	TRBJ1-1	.	CASSLGQGTWRTEAFF
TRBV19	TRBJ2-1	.	CASTDRTLAGGGGEFF
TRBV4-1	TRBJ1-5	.	CASSQGIIKGGVSEPQHF
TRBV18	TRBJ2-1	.	CASSHTRDEQFF
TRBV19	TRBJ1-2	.	CASNRQGYGYTF
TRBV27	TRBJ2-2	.	CASSTLDRRVTGELFF
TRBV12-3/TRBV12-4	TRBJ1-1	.	CASRDRGLGEAFF
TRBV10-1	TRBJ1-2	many	CASSATTLLANYGYTF
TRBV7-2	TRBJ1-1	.	CASSTQRGNEAFF
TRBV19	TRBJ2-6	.	CASSIRADSGTSGANVLTF
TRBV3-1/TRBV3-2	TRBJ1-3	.	CASSQGNSGNTIYF
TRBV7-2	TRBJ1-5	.	CASSTGHSNQPQHF
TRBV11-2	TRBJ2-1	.	CASSFLSRTGEQFF
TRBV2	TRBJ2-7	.	CASSVAGVQNEQYF
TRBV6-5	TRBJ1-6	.	CASSYRTGESPLHF
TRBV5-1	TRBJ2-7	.	CASSLGPGLAYEQYF
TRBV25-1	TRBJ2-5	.	CASSEFQWSGKKETQYF
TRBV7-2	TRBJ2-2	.	CASSLAGSWRAGELFF
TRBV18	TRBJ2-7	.	CASSPPPSGQGAGYEQYF
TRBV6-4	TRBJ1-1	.	CASSDSGAGTEAFF
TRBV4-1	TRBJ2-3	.	CASSQEPWGTDTQYF
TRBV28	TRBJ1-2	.	CATGQGAYNYGYTF
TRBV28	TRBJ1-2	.	CASSRPGTGHYGYTF
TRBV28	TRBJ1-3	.	CASSLAGNTIYF
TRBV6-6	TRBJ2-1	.	CASSYSSQGGPEQFF
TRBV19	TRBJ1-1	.	CAAGRHPTEAFF
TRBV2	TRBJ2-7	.	CAARPLRKDLAVSYEQYF
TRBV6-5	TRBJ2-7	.	CASTDRVHEQYF
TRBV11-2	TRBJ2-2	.	CASSLVAWASVTGELFF
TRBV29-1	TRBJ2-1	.	CSGRRTGGGPSYNEQFF
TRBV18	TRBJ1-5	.	CASSLSRNQPQHF
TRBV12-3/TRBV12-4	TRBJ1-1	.	CASSSLLDTEAFF
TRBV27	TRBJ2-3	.	CASSFGGSTDTQYF
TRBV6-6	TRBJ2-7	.	CASSGLTYEQYF
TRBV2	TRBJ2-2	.	CASSPNPGQAATGELFF